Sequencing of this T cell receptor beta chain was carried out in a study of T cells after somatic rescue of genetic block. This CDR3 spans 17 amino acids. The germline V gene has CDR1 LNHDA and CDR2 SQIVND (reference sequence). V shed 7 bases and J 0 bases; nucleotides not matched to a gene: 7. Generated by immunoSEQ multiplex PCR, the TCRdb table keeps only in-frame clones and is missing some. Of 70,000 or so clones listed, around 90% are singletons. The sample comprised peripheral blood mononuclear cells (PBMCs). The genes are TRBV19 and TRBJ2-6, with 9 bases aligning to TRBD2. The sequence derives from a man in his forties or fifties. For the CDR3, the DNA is TGTGCCAGTACGCGACTAGCGGTAAGCTCTGGGGCCAACGTCCTGACTTTC. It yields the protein CASTRLAVSSGANVLTF. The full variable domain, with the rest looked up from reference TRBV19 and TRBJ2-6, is DGGITQSPKYLFRKEGQNVTLSCEQNLNHDAMYWYRQDPGQGLRLIYYSQIVNDFQKGDIAEGYSVSREKKESFPLTVTSAQKNPTAFYLCASTRLAVSSGANVLTFGAGSRLTVL.